A single sample is the source of the 17 T cell receptor beta chains below, sequenced in a study of cytomegalovirus exposure and HLA in healthy donors. The PCR had 60 Vbeta and 13 Jbeta primers. Measured with immunoSEQ multiplex PCR; TCRdb has only the in-frame clones, and not every one. The sample carries about 170,000 clones, 75% to 90% recorded once. The sample taken for sequencing was PBMCs. Receptors were obtained from a male donor in good health and CMV-seronegative.

In the case of this clone: At one end, the junction sequence differs from germline, possibly due to a read error. V usage is TRBV13 and J usage is TRBJ2-4; 10 nucleotides match TRBD1. Germline V gives CDR1 PRHDT, CDR2 FYEKMQ (reference sequence). The length of the CDR3 is 15 residues. The CDR3, as DNA: TGTGCCAGCAGCGCCCGGGACAGGGGAAAAAACAGTCAGTACTTC. Amino acids: CASSARDRGKNSQYF. The full variable domain, its missing parts supplied by reference TRBV13 and TRBJ2-4, is AAGVIQSPRHLIKEKRETATLKCYPIPRHDTVYWYQQGPGQDPQFLISFYEKMQSDKGSIPDRFSAQQFSDYHSELNMSSLELGDSALYFCASSARDRGKNSQYFGAGTRLSVL.

This clone was seen a few times. J is TRBJ2-2 and V is TRBV5-1; TRBD1 is a possible D gene (5 bases). V lost 3 bases and J 5 bases, leaving 11 bases between the germline ends. The CDR3 runs 14 residues. Germline V gene sequence: CDR1 SGHRS, CDR2 YFSETQ. The DNA for the CDR3 is TGCGCCAGCAGCTCCCTCGACAGAACCGGGGAGCTGTTTTTT. Residues: CASSSLDRTGELFF.

J is TRBJ2-7 and V is TRBV19, with 7 nucleotides matching TRBD1. Germline CDR1 reads LNHDA; CDR2 reads SQIVND (reference sequence). CDR3 length: 14 residues. Trimming cost V 4 bases and J 2 bases; bases outside gene matches: 5. This CDR3 is CASSNTGTAYEQYF. CDR3 sequence (DNA): TGTGCCAGTAGTAACACCGGGACAGCCTACGAGCAGTACTTC.

The chain joins TRBV5-1 to TRBJ1-5; D uncertain. The germline gives CDR1 SGHRS, CDR2 YFSETQ. The length of the CDR3 is 15 residues. Trimming took 0 bases from V and 2 from J, leaving 9 bases between them. This CDR3 reads CASSLAPLGNQPQHF. The CDR3 region has the DNA TGCGCCAGCAGCTTGGCCCCCTTAGGCAATCAGCCCCAGCATTTT.

This clone was observed a few times. This chain joins TRBV6-1 and TRBJ1-1; D uncertain. Germline CDR1 reads MNHNS; CDR2 reads SASEGT. The CDR3 covers 13 residues. The V end lost 2 bases, the J end lost 0 bases, and 4 bases lay between the germline ends. The CDR3 region has the DNA TGTGCCAGCAGTGAACTGTTGAACACTGAAGCTTTCTTT. The encoded protein is CASSELLNTEAFF.

The chain combines TRBV11-2 with TRBJ1-1; no reliable D call. V was cut by 1 base and J by 0 bases, with 9 bases left in between. This CDR3 is built from 15 residues. The germline V gene encodes CDR1 SGHAT and CDR2 FQNNGV. CDR3 amino acids: CASSLVPRMNTEAFF. The CDR3, as DNA: TGTGCCAGCAGCTTAGTTCCCAGGATGAACACTGAAGCTTTCTTT.

The V call is TRBV5-1, the J call TRBJ2-7; D gene uncertain. CDR3 size: 13 residues. The V gene lost 3 bases and the J gene lost 3 bases, with 10 bases spanning the gap. CDR1 is SGHRS, CDR2 YFSETQ, per germline. For the CDR3, the DNA is TGCGCCAGCAGCTCCGGGTCTGACTACGAGCAGTACTTC. Its translation: CASSSGSDYEQYF.

The gene calls are TRBV5-1 and TRBJ2-2; D remains ambiguous. The CDR3 is 13 residues long. Trimming pared 1 base from V and 4 bases from J, leaving 5 bases between. CDR1 and CDR2 (germline): SGHRS, YFSETQ. This CDR3 reads CASSLTGTGELFF. In nucleotides, the CDR3 is TGCGCCAGCAGCTTGACGGGCACCGGGGAGCTGTTTTTT. The variable domain in full, completed from reference TRBV5-1 and TRBJ2-2, reads KAGVTQTPRYLIKTRGQQVTLSCSPISGHRSVSWYQQTPGQGLQFLFEYFSETQRNKGNFPGRFSGRQFSNSRSEMNVSTLELGDSALYLCASSLTGTGELFFGEGSRLTVL.

Concerning this clone itself: The junction shows a germline mismatch at one end, possibly a read error. The chain joins TRBV6-6 to TRBJ2-2, with 7 bases that match TRBD1. CDR3 length equals 14 residues. Germline CDR1 is MNHNY and CDR2 is SVGAGI (reference sequence). CDR3 sequence: CVSRWTGNTGELFF. Written as DNA, the CDR3 is TGTGTCAGCAGATGGACAGGGAACACCGGGGAGCTGTTTTTT.

The chain uses TRBV19 and TRBJ1-1; D unresolved. CDR3 length equals 13 residues. Looked up from germline, CDR1 is LNHDA and CDR2 is SQIVND (reference sequence). V gave up 1 base and J gave up 8 bases, with 11 bases separating them. The chain's CDR3 is CASSIGREMEAFF. The DNA of the CDR3 is TGTGCCAGTAGTATAGGCCGGGAGATGGAAGCTTTCTTT. Full variable domain (remainder filled in from reference TRBV19 and TRBJ1-1): DGGITQSPKYLFRKEGQNVTLSCEQNLNHDAMYWYRQDPGQGLRLIYYSQIVNDFQKGDIAEGYSVSREKKESFPLTVTSAQKNPTAFYLCASSIGREMEAFFGQGTRLTVV.

CDR3 protein: CASSNRGGGETQYF. The CDR3 DNA follows: TGTGCCAGCAGCAACAGGGGCGGCGGGGAGACCCAGTACTTC. The chain has TRBV2 and TRBJ2-5; TRBD1 agrees at 7 bases. Unmatched junction bases numbered 9, after V lost 6 bases and J lost 5 bases. CDR3 size: 14 residues. Germline loops: CDR1 SNHLY, CDR2 FYNNEI.

This clone was found a few times. This chain connects TRBV18 to TRBJ1-2, with D possibly TRBD1 on 6 matching bases. Trimming took 4 bases from V and 2 from J, leaving 11 bases between them. The CDR3 totals 14 residues. Germline V CDR1 and CDR2: KGHSH, LQKENI. CDR3 sequence (DNA): TGTGCCAGCTCACGTAGACAGGCAAACTATGGCTACACCTTC. It yields the protein CASSRRQANYGYTF.

The gene calls are TRBV7-6 and TRBJ2-5; 7 nucleotides agree with TRBD2. J lost 7 bases, V lost 1 base, and 3 bases had no gene match. Germline lookup yields CDR1 SGHVS and CDR2 FNYEAQ. The CDR3 length is 13 residues. This CDR3 reads CASSLEREGTQYF. DNA of the CDR3: TGTGCCAGCAGCTTAGAAAGGGAGGGGACCCAGTACTTC.

This clone was counted a single time. The chain recombines TRBV29-1 with TRBJ1-2; the D gene is possibly TRBD1 (6 bases). With 6 bases removed from V and 8 bases from J, the gap between germline ends came to 16 bases. There are 12 residues in the CDR3. Germline CDR1 and CDR2: SQVTM and ANQGSEA. The chain's CDR3 is CSVRQGSAGYTF. In nucleotides, the CDR3 is TGCAGCGTCCGGCAGGGGAGCGCGGGCTACACCTTC.

This clone is a singleton in its sample. This chain links TRBV5-1 with TRBJ2-5, with D possibly being TRBD1 (5 bases). This CDR3 has 15 amino acids. V lost 2 bases and J lost 4, with 15 bases in between. The germline V gene has CDR1 SGHRS and CDR2 YFSETQ. The CDR3 coding sequence is TGCGCCAGCAGCTTCCAGGGTAATATGGTAGAGACCCAGTACTTC. Residues: CASSFQGNMVETQYF.

The rearrangement links TRBV6-1 to TRBJ1-6; 11 positions agree with TRBD1. CDR1 is MNHNS, CDR2 SASEGT, per germline. V dropped 1 base and J dropped 4; count of bases not matched to a gene: 3. The CDR3 covers 17 residues. Here the CDR3 DNA reads TGTGCCAGCAGTGAAGGTGGGACAGGGGGTTATAATTCACCCCTCCACTTT. This encodes CASSEGGTGGYNSPLHF.

The gene calls are TRBV5-6 and TRBJ2-1, with 11 nucleotides matching TRBD2. The CDR3 contains 15 residues. The junction had 7 bases not matched to a gene; V was cut back by 4 bases and J by 7 bases. CDR1 and CDR2 from the germline V gene are SGHDT and YYEEEE. The CDR3, as DNA: TGTGCCAGCAGCCGCCGACTAGCGGGGACAAATGAGCAGTTCTTC. Amino acid sequence: CASSRRLAGTNEQFF.